A single sample is the source of the 29 T cell receptor beta chains below, sequenced in a study of tumor-infiltrating lymphocytes in primary liver carcinoma. Starting material of approximately 500 ng total RNA yielded TCR beta cDNA via a constant-region primer. Investigators got TCR beta libraries out of three nested multiplex PCR rounds, done with slightly modified ARM-PCR. Running around 9 cycles apiece, the first two PCR rounds relied on TRBV1-TRBV30 forward primers together with a C-beta reverse primer. TCRdb analysed the multiplex PCR reads with MiXCR anew, one entry per CDR3 protein. The sample shows roughly 25,000 distinct CDR3 sequences, approximately 80% of them seen only once. Scientists recovered RNA and DNA together from approximately 20-30 mg of unsorted bulk tissue. The sample consisted of liver tumor tissue from sampling region 5. Subset reported: tumor region T5, tumor centre. Receptors originate from a woman in her 30s with primary liver carcinoma and hepatitis B virus infection.

Regarding this clonotype: An end of the junction differs from the germline gene, which may be a read error. V gene TRBV11-2 combines with J gene TRBJ2-7; possibly TRBD2 for D (6 bases). The CDR3 sequence is 14 residues long. Germline assignment: CDR1 SGHAT and CDR2 FQNNGV. DNA for the CDR3: TGTGACAGCTGCTTATGGGGCGGGGTTTACGAGCAGTGCTTC. This sequence encodes CDSCLWGGVYEQCF.

As to this clonotype: One junction end does not reproduce the germline sequence, and a read error may be involved. The J gene is TRBJ2-2, the V gene TRBV5-6; D is possibly TRBD2 (6 bases). This CDR3 contains 15 residues. The V gene's germline CDR1 is SGHDT and CDR2 YYEEEE. The CDR3 DNA reads TGCGCCAGCAGCTTGGTACCCAAAGTCACCGGGGGACTGTTTTTT. It is translated as CASSLVPKVTGGLFF.

Remarks on this clonotype: A junction end diverges from the germline sequence, so it may reflect a read error. V is TRBV28 and J is TRBJ1-2, with D possibly TRBD1 on 5 matching bases. The CDR3 runs to 15 residues. The germline CDR1 and CDR2 sequences are MDHEN and SYDVKM. The CDR3 reads CASTQGQGANYGYTF. As DNA, the CDR3 is TGTGCCAGCACCCAAGGACAAGGGGCTAACTATGGCTACACTTTC.

This clonotype is labeled as medium-sized. The chain uses TRBV4-1 and TRBJ2-3; tentatively, D is TRBD1 (5 bases). The CDR3 runs 16 residues. The V and J ends lost 0 bases and 2 bases respectively, with 12 bases between them. Looked up from germline, CDR1 is MGHRA and CDR2 is YSYEKL. In nucleotides, the CDR3 is TGCGCCAGCAGCCAAGACGGACATCGGGCCACAGATACGCAGTATTTT. It translates to CASSQDGHRATDTQYF.

This sequence joins TRBV2 and TRBJ1-1, with D unclear. Trimming cost V 6 bases and J 4 bases, with 12 bases left between them. The CDR3 contains 13 residues. The germline V gene encodes CDR1 SNHLY and CDR2 FYNNEI. The CDR3 DNA sequence: TGTGCCAGCAGGATGGATTCGAGCACTGAAGCTTTCTTT. It codes for CASRMDSSTEAFF.

A note on this clonotype: The junction differs from germline at one of its ends, possibly a read error. The rearrangement links TRBV4-3 to TRBJ2-2, with 13 bases fitting TRBD2. The CDR3 is 19 residues long. Germline values: CDR1 LGHNA, CDR2 YSLEER. This chain's CDR3 is CVSSVLAGGPRSNTGELLF. The CDR3 bases are TGCGTCAGCAGCGTACTAGCGGGAGGGCCCCGTTCGAACACCGGGGAGCTGCTCTTT.

For this clonotype: At one end, the junction sequence differs from germline, possibly due to a read error. The J gene is TRBJ1-5, the V gene TRBV12-3 or TRBV12-4; D remains ambiguous. The CDR3 has 15 amino acids. The CDR3 reads CANSFGSYCKQPQHF. The CDR3 DNA follows: TGTGCCAACAGTTTCGGGAGTTATTGCAAACAGCCCCAGCATTTT.

On this clonotype: No conserved phenylalanine or tryptophan ends this CDR3, so it is likely a read error. The CDR3 region is CASSRIMAGVSGDLFV. For the CDR3, the DNA is TGTGCCAGCAGCAGGATTATGGCGGGAGTGTCCGGGGATCTGTTTGTT. J is TRBJ2-2 and V is TRBV11-1; 7 bases map to TRBD2. Germline V CDR1 and CDR2: SGHAT, FQDESV (reference sequence). CDR3 length equals 16 residues.

This clonotype has only a few counts. At one end, the junction sequence differs from germline, possibly due to a read error. This chain joins TRBV11-2 and TRBJ2-7; the D gene is possibly TRBD1 (6 bases). The germline V gene encodes CDR1 SGHAT and CDR2 FQNNGV. The CDR3 has 17 residues. The CDR3 is CASTSLLGAVNSYEQYF. The CDR3 bases are TGTGCCAGCACCTCCCTACTGGGGGCGGTGAACTCCTACGAGCAGTACTTT.

In regard to this clonotype: One junction end disagrees with the germline gene, perhaps due to a read error. This chain links TRBV28 with TRBJ2-5, with 9 bases identical to TRBD1. CDR1 and CDR2 (germline): MDHEN, SYDVKM. This CDR3 is built from 16 residues. The CDR3 protein is CANSPLGQGISKTQYF. In nucleotides, the CDR3 is TGTGCCAACAGTCCTCTGGGACAGGGAATTTCAAAGACACAGTACTTC.

This rearrangement joins TRBV6-1 to TRBJ2-7; maybe TRBD1 (5 bases). Germline lookup yields CDR1 MNHNS and CDR2 SASEGT. There are 15 residues in the CDR3. V was pared by 5 bases and J by 5 bases, with 19 bases between. CDR3 loop: CASSHAGTGKHEQYF. Here the CDR3 DNA reads TGTGCCAGCAGTCATGCCGGTACAGGAAAGCACGAGCAGTACTTC.

As to this clonotype: One end of the junction fails to match germline, which may point to a read error. The J gene is TRBJ2-6, the V gene TRBV4-3; the D gene is possibly TRBD1 (6 bases). CDR1 and CDR2 from the germline V gene are LGHNA and YSLEER. The CDR3 is made up of 16 amino acids. The chain's CDR3 is CDSSQTGNAGAKVLNF. The CDR3, as DNA: TGCGACAGCAGCCAAACAGGGAATGCTGGGGCCAAGGTCCTGAATTTC.

This sequence joins TRBV29-1 and TRBJ2-1; D might be TRBD2 (6 bases). Germline values: CDR1 SQVTM, CDR2 ANQGSEA. The length of the CDR3 is 14 residues. The CDR3 loop is CSGAAGSVVDGQFF. CDR3 nucleotides: TGCAGTGGCGCCGCCGGGAGCGTAGTCGATGGGCAGTTCTTC.

Regarding this clonotype: One end of the junction varies from germline; a read error may be responsible. The CDR3 DNA reads TGTGCCATCAGTGTGTCGACAGGGATGTTGACTGAAGCTTTCTTC. Its protein product is CAISVSTGMLTEAFF. The rearrangement uses TRBV10-3 and TRBJ1-1, with 7 bases identical to TRBD1. CDR1 and CDR2 (germline): ENHRY, SYGVKD. CDR3 length equals 15 residues.

With regard to this clonotype: In this CDR3 the conserved last residue, phenylalanine or tryptophan, is missing, so a read error is likely. The rearrangement uses TRBV10-3 and TRBJ2-1; no clear D. Germline lookup yields CDR1 ENHRY and CDR2 SYGVKD. The CDR3 is 14 residues long. The chain's CDR3 is CATSATATRDEQFS. The DNA for the CDR3 is TGTGCCACCAGTGCCACGGCGACCCGGGATGAGCAGTTCTCC.

This clonotype came up once. The chain has TRBV9 and TRBJ2-7; TRBD2 might be the D (5 bases). V gave up 5 bases and J gave up 4 bases, with 13 bases separating them. The CDR3 runs 13 residues. CDR1 is SGDLS and CDR2 is YYNGEE in the germline V gene. CDR3 DNA: TGTGCCAGCAGTGCCCAGAGGGCTTACGAGCAGTACTTC. Translation: CASSAQRAYEQYF.

For this clonotype: Germline and junction disagree at one end, which may indicate a read error. This chain links TRBV14 with TRBJ2-2; weak D call: TRBD1 (5 bases). CDR3 length: 14 amino acids. Germline V gene lookup returns CDR1 SGHDN and CDR2 FVKESK. CDR3 DNA sequence: TGTACCAGCAGCCAGACAGTGAGCACCGGGGAGCTGTTTTTT. Its translation: CTSSQTVSTGELFF.

CDR3 residues: CVNSFAGGGSGELFF. Written as DNA, the CDR3 is TGTGTCAACAGCTTTGCGGGAGGTGGATCCGGGGAGCTGTTTTTT. The chain combines TRBV7-8 with TRBJ2-2, with 8 bases matching TRBD2. Germline values: CDR1 SGHVS, CDR2 FQNEAQ. CDR3 size: 15 residues.

The sample holds a few counts of this clonotype. Compared with germline, one end of the junction differs, possibly owing to a read error. This chain connects TRBV5-4 to TRBJ2-3, with D perhaps matching TRBD1 or TRBD2 (6 bases each). This CDR3 comprises 16 residues. CDR1 and CDR2 (germline): SGHNT, YYREEE (reference sequence). The CDR3 loop reads CASSLGQDGGTDTQYF. The CDR3 DNA sequence: TGTGCCAGCAGCTTGGGGCAGGACGGGGGCACGGATACGCAGTATTTT.

The chain recombines TRBV11-2 with TRBJ2-1, with unresolved D. The CDR3 is made up of 13 amino acids. Trimming took off 5 bases at V and 16 bases at J, with 21 bases between the two ends. Germline lookup yields CDR1 SGHAT and CDR2 FQNNGV. In DNA, the CDR3 is TGTGCCAGCAGCGGGTACAGCGACAATGGGCAATTCTTC. This codes for CASSGYSDNGQFF.

Points on this clonotype: A much larger clone sits a single nucleotide away, making a read error possible. The chain recombines TRBV4-1 with TRBJ2-7; no clear D gene. The CDR3 length is 16 residues. The V gene lost 0 bases and the J gene lost 0 bases, with 12 bases spanning the gap. Germline CDR1 is MGHRA and CDR2 is YSYEKL. In DNA form, the CDR3 reads TGCGCCAGCAGCCAAGATTTTGGCGGAAGCTCCTACGAGCAGTACTTC. It translates to CASSQDFGGSSYEQYF.

In regard to this clonotype: The junction does not match germline at one end; this may be a read error. This sequence joins TRBV28 and TRBJ1-2; D remains unclear. The germline V gene encodes CDR1 MDHEN and CDR2 SYDVKM. This CDR3 is 14 amino acids long. CDR3 sequence: CASSYPGNNYCYTF. The CDR3 DNA is TGTGCCAGCAGTTACCCCGGTAACAACTATTGCTATACCTTC.

CDR3 sequence reads: CSAAMLAGYNEQFF. CDR3 nucleotides: TGCAGTGCCGCCATGCTAGCGGGCTACAATGAGCAGTTCTTC. The chain links TRBV29-1 to TRBJ2-1; 8 bases align to TRBD2. Germline assignment: CDR1 SQVTM and CDR2 ANQGSEA. CDR3 length: 14 residues.

Comment on this clonotype: No DNA is shown, since the ends of the CDR3 on it are uncertain; the CDR3 is the one TCRdb lists. The J gene is TRBJ1-2, the V gene TRBV4-3; TRBD1, the table's D call, lacks a check against the DNA. Germline values: CDR1 LGHNA, CDR2 YSLEER. The CDR3 comprises 20 residues, both ends counted. The CDR3: CSSSQGEGRGRTVTNYGCTF.

Regarding this clonotype: This may stem from a read error, because a much larger clone lies one nucleotide away. The chain recombines TRBV7-2 with TRBJ2-3, with 9 bases identical to TRBD2. The length of the CDR3 is 17 residues. Germline lookup yields CDR1 SGHTA and CDR2 FQGNSA. DNA for the CDR3: TGTGCCAGCAGCTTATCTGGACTAGCGACTAGCACAGATACGCAGAATTTT. Residues: CASSLSGLATSTDTQNF.

Details on this clonotype: Sequence at one end of the junction differs from germline and may be a read error. The chain is built from TRBV5-1 and TRBJ2-5; D may match TRBD1 or TRBD2 (6 bases each). Germline loops: CDR1 SGHRS, CDR2 YFSETQ. This CDR3 spans 16 amino acids. DNA for the CDR3: TGCGCCAGCAGTTTGGGGGCGTCCAGCGGGCAAGAGACCCATTACTTC. Translating gives CASSLGASSGQETHYF.

With respect to this clonotype: A read error is likely, as this CDR3 ends without the conserved phenylalanine or tryptophan. V is TRBV7-8 and J is TRBJ2-1, with TRBD2 as a possible D gene (6 bases). V lost 5 bases and J 4 bases, leaving 18 bases between the germline ends. The CDR3 has 16 amino acids. From germline, CDR1 is SGHVS and CDR2 FQNEAQ. CDR3 sequence reads: CASSPPQGGGYNEQFL. In DNA form, the CDR3 reads TGTGCCAGCAGCCCCCCTCAGGGCGGAGGGTACAATGAGCAGTTCCTC.

The chain joins TRBV6-6 to TRBJ2-1, with D perhaps TRBD2 (6 bases). The CDR3 covers 18 residues. V was cut by 4 bases and J by 8 bases, with 27 bases left in between. Germline lookup yields CDR1 MNHNY and CDR2 SVGAGI (reference sequence). CDR3: CASSFFTEPGPAGYEQFF. CDR3 DNA sequence: TGTGCCAGCAGTTTCTTTACAGAACCGGGACCAGCGGGCTATGAGCAGTTCTTC.

This clonotype was seen a few times. The CDR3: CSAGRQGANEQFF. The CDR3 bases are TGCAGCGCAGGAAGACAGGGAGCCAATGAGCAGTTCTTC. The rearrangement uses TRBV29-1 and TRBJ2-1; 7 bases map to TRBD1. Germline V gives CDR1 SQVTM, CDR2 ANQGSEA. The CDR3 is made up of 13 amino acids. The V gene end was trimmed by 7 bases and the J gene end by 6 bases; junction bases not matched to a gene: 9.